This passage covers 20 T cell receptor beta chains from one sample sequenced in a study of T cell repertoires in ileal Crohn's disease. Assay used: immunoSEQ multiplex PCR; TCRdb lists only in-frame clones, some missing. This table has about 13,000 clones, around 70% appearing once. Indicated time point: neoterminal ileum biopsy at postoperative endoscopy, about 6 months after surgery. Sequenced: ileal tissue. These receptors all come from an adult with Crohn's disease.

V is TRBV7-9 and J is TRBJ1-1; TRBD1 is a possible D gene (6 bases). Trimming took 5 bases from V and 1 from J, leaving 11 bases between them. CDR3 length: 14 amino acids. Germline assignment: CDR1 SEHNR and CDR2 FQNEAQ (reference sequence). CDR3 nucleotides: TGTGCCAGCAGCCCCAAGGGGGAGAACACTGAAGCTTTCTTT. Translation gives CASSPKGENTEAFF.

This clone is judged medium-sized (0.01 to 0.1%). The gene calls are TRBV7-9 and TRBJ1-1, with no clear D. The length of the CDR3 is 12 residues. V was cut by 5 bases and J by 5 bases, with 9 bases left in between. Germline V CDR1 and CDR2: SEHNR, FQNEAQ (reference sequence). CDR3 amino acids: CASSPSSTEAFF. The CDR3 nucleotides read TGTGCCAGCAGCCCGAGTTCGACTGAAGCTTTCTTT.

The chain couples TRBV5-1 to TRBJ2-3; 7 nucleotides align to TRBD1. With V trimmed by 4 bases and J by 4 bases, 6 bases remained unmatched. This CDR3 spans 14 amino acids. The germline V gene has CDR1 SGHRS and CDR2 YFSETQ. Written as DNA, the CDR3 is TGCGCCAGCAGCCTACAGGGGATGGCAGATACGCAGTATTTT. Amino acids: CASSLQGMADTQYF.

The chain carries TRBV30 and TRBJ1-5, with D perhaps matching TRBD1 (5 bases). V was cut by 0 bases and J by 5 bases, with 8 bases left in between. CDR1 and CDR2 from the germline V gene are GTSNPN and SVGIG (reference sequence). This CDR3 has 13 residues. This CDR3 reads CAWSVKGHQPQHF. CDR3 nucleotides: TGTGCCTGGAGTGTAAAGGGACATCAGCCCCAGCATTTT.

This clone turned up a few times. This chain joins TRBV2 and TRBJ1-2; the match to TRBD1 covers 7 bases. Germline-derived CDR1 and CDR2 are SNHLY and FYNNEI. The CDR3 sequence is 12 residues long. V was pared by 6 bases and J by 12 bases, with 10 bases of the junction left unmatched. The CDR3 here is CASSAGTARNTF. CDR3 DNA: TGTGCCAGCAGCGCAGGGACAGCTCGTAACACCTTC. Full variable domain (remainder filled in from reference TRBV2 and TRBJ1-2): EPEVTQTPSHQVTQMGQEVILRCVPISNHLYFYWYRQILGQKVEFLVSFYNNEISEKSEIFDDQFSVERPDGSNFTLKIRSTKLEDSAMYFCASSAGTARNTFGSGTRLTVV.

The rearrangement uses TRBV19 and TRBJ1-1; tentatively, D is TRBD1 (5 bases). This CDR3 region has 12 residues. The germline CDR1 and CDR2 sequences are LNHDA and SQIVND (reference sequence). Trimming cost V 6 bases and J 12 bases, with 17 bases left between them. As DNA, the CDR3 is TGTGCCAGTAGGGGTGGTCAGGGCTTTACTTTCTTT. Amino acid sequence: CASRGGQGFTFF.

This chain joins TRBV19 and TRBJ1-5; possibly TRBD1 for D (6 bases). Trimming pared 2 bases from V and 3 bases from J, leaving 23 bases between. The germline V gene encodes CDR1 LNHDA and CDR2 SQIVND (reference sequence). The CDR3 extends over 19 amino acids. CDR3 protein: CASSIPTGKGLYINQPQHF. Written as DNA, the CDR3 is TGTGCCAGTAGTATACCCACAGGGAAGGGACTATATATCAATCAGCCCCAGCATTTT.

This chain joins TRBV2 and TRBJ1-1; the match to TRBD1 covers 8 bases. The CDR3 has 13 residues. Trimming took 9 bases from V and 5 from J; bases not matched to a gene: 8. Germline CDR1 reads SNHLY; CDR2 reads FYNNEI. This chain's CDR3 is CARDYDRGTEAFF. For the CDR3, the DNA is TGTGCCAGGGATTACGACAGGGGAACTGAAGCTTTCTTT.

The chain combines TRBV7-8 with TRBJ1-2, with D maybe TRBD1 (5 bases). The CDR3 length is 14 residues. Per the germline V gene, CDR1 is SGHVS and CDR2 is FQNEAQ. Trimming took off 5 bases at V and 6 bases at J, with 16 bases between the two ends. CDR3 residues: CASSPTEGFHGYTF. CDR3 coding DNA: TGTGCCAGCAGCCCGACAGAGGGCTTTCATGGCTACACCTTC.

The CDR3 DNA reads as TGTGCCAGCTCACCTGGGACAGGGTTGAGTCAGCCCCAGCATTTT. The encoded protein is CASSPGTGLSQPQHF. The genes are TRBV18 and TRBJ1-5; 9 bases fit TRBD1. With 3 bases clipped from V and 6 bases from J, the junction kept 6 bases outside the gene matches. CDR3 length: 15 amino acids. The germline V gene encodes CDR1 KGHSH and CDR2 LQKENI.

In this sample, this clone turned up a few times. The chain recombines TRBV9 with TRBJ1-1; 7 nucleotides align to TRBD1. CDR1 SGDLS and CDR2 YYNGEE come from the germline V gene. The trim removed 3 bases at V and 4 bases at J, leaving 12 bases unmatched. This CDR3 is 16 amino acids long. The CDR3, as DNA: TGTGCCAGCAGCGCCCGATCCGACAGGGTGGCCACTGAAGCTTTCTTT. This codes for CASSARSDRVATEAFF.

About this clone: Compared with germline, one end of the junction differs, possibly owing to a read error. The rearrangement joins TRBV7-7 to TRBJ2-2, with D unresolved. The CDR3 spans 13 residues. Germline V gene sequence: CDR1 SSHAT, CDR2 FNYEAQ (reference sequence). CDR3 sequence: CASSLQDTGELFF. The CDR3 nucleotides read TGTGCTAGCAGCTTGCAGGACACCGGGGAGCTGTTTTTT. Complete variable domain (other parts from reference TRBV7-7 and TRBJ2-2): GAGVSQSPRYKVTKRGQDVTLRCDPISSHATLYWYQQALGQGPEFLTYFNYEAQPDKSGLPSDRFSAERPEGSISTLTIQRTEQRDSAMYRCASSLQDTGELFFGEGSRLTVL.

This CDR3 reads CASSPWEGTEYGYTF. The CDR3 DNA reads TGTGCCAGCTCACCATGGGAAGGGACAGAGTACGGCTACACCTTC. The chain joins TRBV18 to TRBJ1-2; 7 bases fit TRBD1. The germline CDR1 and CDR2 sequences are KGHSH and LQKENI. CDR3 length equals 15 residues. Losses at the gene ends were 2 bases for V and 8 bases for J; bases not matched to a gene: 11.

By sample share, this clone is large. J is TRBJ2-7 and V is TRBV27, with a weak D call TRBD1 (6 bases). CDR3 size: 16 residues. The germline V gene has CDR1 MNHEY and CDR2 SMNVEV (reference sequence). Between the trimmed V and J ends, which lost 5 bases and 5 bases, there was a span of 22 bases. The CDR3 protein is CASSQDSSLFGDEQYF. CDR3 bases: TGTGCCAGCAGTCAGGACAGCTCCTTGTTTGGCGACGAGCAGTACTTC.

The chain recombines TRBV2 with TRBJ2-1; the match to TRBD2 covers 9 bases. CDR3 length: 16 amino acids. The germline V gene has CDR1 SNHLY and CDR2 FYNNEI. Trimming cost V 2 bases and J 0 bases; bases outside gene matches: 2. The CDR3: CASSEIAGVSYNEQFF. As DNA, the CDR3 is TGTGCCAGCAGTGAAATAGCGGGGGTCTCCTACAATGAGCAGTTCTTC.

The chain couples TRBV7-2 to TRBJ2-1, with 9 bases lining up with TRBD2. The CDR3 covers 16 residues. With 0 bases clipped from V and 9 bases from J, the junction kept 9 bases outside the gene matches. The germline gives CDR1 SGHTA, CDR2 FQGNSA. CDR3 coding DNA: TGTGCCAGCAGCTTAGCGCGAGTAGCGGGGGCGGGTGAGCAGTTCTTC. This codes for CASSLARVAGAGEQFF.

The CDR3 here is CASSLEGGQHEMTQYF. The CDR3 bases are TGTGCCAGCAGCCTCGAGGGCGGACAACATGAGATGACCCAGTACTTC. V usage is TRBV4-2 and J usage is TRBJ2-5; D is perhaps TRBD1 or TRBD2 (5 bases each). The CDR3 runs to 16 residues. CDR1 LGHNA and CDR2 YNFKEQ come from the germline V gene. The V end was cut by 4 bases, the J end by 7 bases, with 22 bases between.

This clone was counted a few times. This chain connects TRBV9 to TRBJ1-4; no clear D. Trimming left V 4 bases short and J 8 bases short, with 15 bases between. The CDR3 consists of 14 residues. CDR1 SGDLS and CDR2 YYNGEE come from the germline V gene. CDR3 protein: CASSPEVGREKLFF. The DNA of the CDR3 is TGTGCCAGCAGCCCAGAAGTCGGTCGCGAAAAACTGTTTTTT.

This clone occurred a few times. The chain links TRBV29-1 to TRBJ2-5; TRBD1 aligns across 10 bases. V lost 0 bases to trimming and J lost 2 bases; unmatched junction nucleotides: 3. Germline V gene lookup returns CDR1 SQVTM and CDR2 ANQGSEA. This CDR3 is 15 amino acids long. The CDR3 DNA sequence: TGCAGCGTTGAAGACTCGGACAGGGGGCAAGAGACCCAGTACTTC. As protein: CSVEDSDRGQETQYF.

This sequence joins TRBV6-5 and TRBJ2-7; D uncertain. The CDR3 length is 11 residues. V was trimmed by 4 bases and J by 10 bases, leaving 11 bases between them. Per germline, CDR1 MNHEY and CDR2 SVGAGI. The CDR3 DNA sequence: TGTGCCAGCAGTTCCGCGGCTCTTCAGTACTTC. Protein sequence: CASSSAALQYF.